The present entry profiles one TCR beta chain with its context. Its target is not known. The assay was immunoSEQ multiplex PCR, and TCRdb's table has in-frame clones only and misses some. The sample holds some 150,000 clones, around 90% seen once. This sample is part of a study of T cell responses to AZD1222 COVID-19 vaccine. General observations from the study: There were mostly white British donors and more females than males, and clonal diversity was possibly underestimated. Elevations in Spike-specific TCR breadth and depth followed administration of two AZD1222 doses. Baseline seropositives among AZD1222 recipients totaled only six.

The clonotype originates from an adult who received the AZD1222 COVID-19 vaccine. The material was peripheral blood, obtained 28 days after the second AZD1222 dose.

The CDR3 DNA reads as TGCAGCGTTGATAACGGTATGAACACTGAAGCTTTCTTT. Translated: CSVDNGMNTEAFF. This sequence joins TRBV29-1 and TRBJ1-1; D remains ambiguous. Germline CDR1 is SQVTM and CDR2 is ANQGSEA. The length of the CDR3 is 13 residues. The germline V and J ends were trimmed by 3 bases and 0 bases, with 8 bases remaining between them.